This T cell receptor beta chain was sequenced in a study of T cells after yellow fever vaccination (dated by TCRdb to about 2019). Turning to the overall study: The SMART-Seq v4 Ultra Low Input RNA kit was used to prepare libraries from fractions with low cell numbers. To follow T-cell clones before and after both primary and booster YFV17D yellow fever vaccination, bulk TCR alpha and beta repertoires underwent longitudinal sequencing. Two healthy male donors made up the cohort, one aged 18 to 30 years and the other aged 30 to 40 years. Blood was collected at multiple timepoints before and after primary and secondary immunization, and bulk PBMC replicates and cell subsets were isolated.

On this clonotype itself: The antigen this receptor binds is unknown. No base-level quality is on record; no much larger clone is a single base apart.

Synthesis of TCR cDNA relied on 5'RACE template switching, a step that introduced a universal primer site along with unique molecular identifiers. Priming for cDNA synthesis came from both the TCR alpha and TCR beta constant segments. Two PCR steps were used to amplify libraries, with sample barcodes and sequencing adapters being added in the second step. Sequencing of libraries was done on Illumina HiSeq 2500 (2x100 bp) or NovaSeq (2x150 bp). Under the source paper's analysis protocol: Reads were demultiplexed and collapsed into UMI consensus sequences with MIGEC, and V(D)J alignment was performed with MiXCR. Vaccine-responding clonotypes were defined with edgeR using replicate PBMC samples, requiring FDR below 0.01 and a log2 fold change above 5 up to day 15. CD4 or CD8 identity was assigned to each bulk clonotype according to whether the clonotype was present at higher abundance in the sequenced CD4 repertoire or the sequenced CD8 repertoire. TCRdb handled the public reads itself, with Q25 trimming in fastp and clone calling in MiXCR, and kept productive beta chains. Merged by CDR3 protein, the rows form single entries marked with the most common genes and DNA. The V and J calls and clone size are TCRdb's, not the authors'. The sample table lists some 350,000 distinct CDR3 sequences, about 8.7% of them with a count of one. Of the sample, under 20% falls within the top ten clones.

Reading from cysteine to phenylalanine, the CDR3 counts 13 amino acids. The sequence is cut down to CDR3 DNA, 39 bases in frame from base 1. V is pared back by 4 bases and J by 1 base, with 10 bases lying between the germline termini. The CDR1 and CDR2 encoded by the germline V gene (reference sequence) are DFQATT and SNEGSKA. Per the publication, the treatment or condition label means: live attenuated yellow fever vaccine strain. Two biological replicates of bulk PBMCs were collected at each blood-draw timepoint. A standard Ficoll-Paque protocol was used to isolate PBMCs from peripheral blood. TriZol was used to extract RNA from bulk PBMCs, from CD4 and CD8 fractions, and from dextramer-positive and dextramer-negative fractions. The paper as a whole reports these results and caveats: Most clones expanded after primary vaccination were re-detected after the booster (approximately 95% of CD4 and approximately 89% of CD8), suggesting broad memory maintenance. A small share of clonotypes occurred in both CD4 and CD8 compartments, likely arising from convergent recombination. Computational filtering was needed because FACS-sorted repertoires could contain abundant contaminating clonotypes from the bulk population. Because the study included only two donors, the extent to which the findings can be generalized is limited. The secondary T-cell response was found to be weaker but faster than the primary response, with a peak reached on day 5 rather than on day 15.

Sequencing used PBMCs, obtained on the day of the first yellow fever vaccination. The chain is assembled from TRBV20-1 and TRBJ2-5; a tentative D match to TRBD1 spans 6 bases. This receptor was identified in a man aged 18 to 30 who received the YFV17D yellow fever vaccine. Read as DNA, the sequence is TGCAGTGCTATACGGGACACCCAAGAGACCCAGTACTTC. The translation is CSAIRDTQETQYF.